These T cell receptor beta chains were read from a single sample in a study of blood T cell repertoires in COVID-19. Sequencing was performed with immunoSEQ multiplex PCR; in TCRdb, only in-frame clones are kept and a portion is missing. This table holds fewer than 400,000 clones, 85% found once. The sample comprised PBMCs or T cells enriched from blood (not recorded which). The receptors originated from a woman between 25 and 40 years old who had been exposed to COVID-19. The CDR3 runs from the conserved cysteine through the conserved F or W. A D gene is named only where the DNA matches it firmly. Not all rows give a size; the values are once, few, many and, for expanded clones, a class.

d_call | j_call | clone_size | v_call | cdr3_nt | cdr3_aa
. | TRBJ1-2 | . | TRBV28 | TGTGCCAGCAGCAGACAGGACTATGGCTACACCTTC | CASSRQDYGYTF
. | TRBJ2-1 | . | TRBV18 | TGTGCCAGCTCACCAAATAGCGGTCCGTCCAATGAGCAGTTCTTC | CASSPNSGPSNEQFF
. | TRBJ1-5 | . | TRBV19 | TGTGCCAGTAGACATACAGGGACTAGCAATCAGCCCCAGCATTTT | CASRHTGTSNQPQHF
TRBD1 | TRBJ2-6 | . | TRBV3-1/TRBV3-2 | TGTGCCAGCAGCCAAGATAGGCGTAGGGGGCTGGGGGCCAACGTCCTGACTTTC | CASSQDRRRGLGANVLTF
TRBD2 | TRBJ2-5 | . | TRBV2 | TGTGCCAGCTCCGGGACTAGCTATCAAGAGACCCAGTACTTC | CASSGTSYQETQYF
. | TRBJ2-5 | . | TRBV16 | TGTGCCAGCAGCCAACAGAGACTGCTCCAAGAGACCCAGTACTTC | CASSQQRLLQETQYF
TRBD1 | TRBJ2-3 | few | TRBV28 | TGTGCCAGCAGTCTAACCGGGACAGGGGGAACAGATACGCAGTATTTT | CASSLTGTGGTDTQYF
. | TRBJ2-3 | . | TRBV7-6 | TGTGCCAGCAGCCCCAGTCAAGGCACAGATACGCAGTATTTT | CASSPSQGTDTQYF
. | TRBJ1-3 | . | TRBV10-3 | TGTGCCATCAGTGAGTCTGAGTCTGGAAACACCATATATTTT | CAISESESGNTIYF
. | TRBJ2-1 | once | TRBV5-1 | TGCGCCAGCAGCTTGGCCGGGGATTACAATGAGCAGTTCTTC | CASSLAGDYNEQFF
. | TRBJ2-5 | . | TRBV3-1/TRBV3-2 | TGTGCCAGCAGCCGAGTAAGGGGTGAGACCCAGTACTTC | CASSRVRGETQYF